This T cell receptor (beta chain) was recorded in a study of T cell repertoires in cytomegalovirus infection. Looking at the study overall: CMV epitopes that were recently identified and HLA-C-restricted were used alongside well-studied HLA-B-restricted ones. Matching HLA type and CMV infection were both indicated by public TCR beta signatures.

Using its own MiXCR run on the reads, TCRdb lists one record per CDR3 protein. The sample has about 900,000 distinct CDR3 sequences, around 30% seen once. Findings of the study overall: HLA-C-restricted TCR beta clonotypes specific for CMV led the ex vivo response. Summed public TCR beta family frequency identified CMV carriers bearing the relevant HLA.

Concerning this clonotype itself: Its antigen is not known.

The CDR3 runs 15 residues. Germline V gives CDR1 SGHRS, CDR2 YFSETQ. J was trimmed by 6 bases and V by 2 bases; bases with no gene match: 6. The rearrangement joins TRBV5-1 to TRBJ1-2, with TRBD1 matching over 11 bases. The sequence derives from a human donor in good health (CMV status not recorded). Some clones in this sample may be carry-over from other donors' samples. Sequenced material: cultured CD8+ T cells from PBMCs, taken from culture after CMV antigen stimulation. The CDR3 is CASSFRDRGKDGYTF. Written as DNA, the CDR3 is TGCGCCAGCAGCTTCCGGGACAGGGGGAAAGATGGCTACACCTTC.